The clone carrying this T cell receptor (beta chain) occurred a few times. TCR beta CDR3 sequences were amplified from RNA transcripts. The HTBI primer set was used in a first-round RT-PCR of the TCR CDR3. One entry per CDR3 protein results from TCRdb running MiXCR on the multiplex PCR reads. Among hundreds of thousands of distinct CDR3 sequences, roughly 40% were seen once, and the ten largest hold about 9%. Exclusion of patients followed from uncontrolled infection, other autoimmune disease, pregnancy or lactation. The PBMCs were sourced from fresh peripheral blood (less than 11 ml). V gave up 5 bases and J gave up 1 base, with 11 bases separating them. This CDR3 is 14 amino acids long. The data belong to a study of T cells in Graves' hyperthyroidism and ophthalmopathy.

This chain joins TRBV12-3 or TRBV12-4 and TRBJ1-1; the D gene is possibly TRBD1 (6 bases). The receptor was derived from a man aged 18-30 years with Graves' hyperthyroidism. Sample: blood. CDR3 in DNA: TGTGCCAGCAGTAAATTAGGGGGGAACACTGAAGCTTTCTTT. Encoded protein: CASSKLGGNTEAFF.